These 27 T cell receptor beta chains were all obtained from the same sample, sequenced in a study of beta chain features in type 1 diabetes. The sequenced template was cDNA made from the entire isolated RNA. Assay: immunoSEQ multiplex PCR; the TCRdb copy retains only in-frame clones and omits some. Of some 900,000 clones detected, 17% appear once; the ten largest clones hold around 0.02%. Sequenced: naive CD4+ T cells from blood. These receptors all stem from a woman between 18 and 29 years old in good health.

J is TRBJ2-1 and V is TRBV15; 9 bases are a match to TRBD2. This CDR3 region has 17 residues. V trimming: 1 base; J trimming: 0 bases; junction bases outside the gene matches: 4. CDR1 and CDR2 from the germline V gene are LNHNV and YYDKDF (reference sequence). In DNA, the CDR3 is TGTGCCACCAGCAGAGGACTAGCGGTGATCTCCTACAATGAGCAGTTCTTC. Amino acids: CATSRGLAVISYNEQFF.

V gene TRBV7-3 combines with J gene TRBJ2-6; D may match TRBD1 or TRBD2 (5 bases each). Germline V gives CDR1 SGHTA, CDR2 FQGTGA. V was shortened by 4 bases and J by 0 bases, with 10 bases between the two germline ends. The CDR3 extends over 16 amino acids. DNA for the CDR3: TGTGCCAGCAGCTCCGGGGCACGCTCTGGGGCCAACGTCCTGACTTTC. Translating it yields CASSSGARSGANVLTF.

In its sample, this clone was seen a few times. The CDR3 loop is CASSFFDTSGSYEQYF. CDR3 nucleotides: TGTGCCAGCAGTTTCTTCGATACTAGCGGCTCCTACGAGCAGTACTTC. This chain joins TRBV7-9 and TRBJ2-7; the match to TRBD2 covers 8 bases. This CDR3 contains 16 residues. V trimming: 6 bases; J trimming: 0 bases; junction bases outside the gene matches: 10. Germline CDR1 SEHNR, CDR2 FQNEAQ (reference sequence).

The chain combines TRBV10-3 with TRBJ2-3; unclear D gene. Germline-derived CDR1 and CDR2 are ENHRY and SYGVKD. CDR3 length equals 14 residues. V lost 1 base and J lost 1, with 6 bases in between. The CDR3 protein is CAISELSGTDTQYF. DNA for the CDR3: TGTGCCATCAGTGAGTTGTCTGGCACAGATACGCAGTATTTT.

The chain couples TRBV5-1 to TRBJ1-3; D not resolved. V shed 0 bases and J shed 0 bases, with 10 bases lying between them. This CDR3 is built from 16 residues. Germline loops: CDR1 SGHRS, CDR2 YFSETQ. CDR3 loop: CASSLGDSSSGNTIYF. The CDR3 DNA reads TGCGCCAGCAGCTTGGGAGATTCAAGCTCTGGAAACACCATATATTTT.

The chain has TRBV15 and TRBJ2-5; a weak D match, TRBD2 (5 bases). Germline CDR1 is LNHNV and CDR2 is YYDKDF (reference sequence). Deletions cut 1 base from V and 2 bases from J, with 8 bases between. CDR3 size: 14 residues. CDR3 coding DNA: TGTGCCACCAGCAGAGTTAGCGCACAAGAGACCCAGTACTTC. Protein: CATSRVSAQETQYF. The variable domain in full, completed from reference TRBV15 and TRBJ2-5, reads DAMVIQNPRYQVTQFGKPVTLSCSQTLNHNVMYWYQQKSSQAPKLLFHYYDKDFNNEADTPDNFQSRRPNTSFCFLDIRSPGLGDTAMYLCATSRVSAQETQYFGPGTRLLVL.

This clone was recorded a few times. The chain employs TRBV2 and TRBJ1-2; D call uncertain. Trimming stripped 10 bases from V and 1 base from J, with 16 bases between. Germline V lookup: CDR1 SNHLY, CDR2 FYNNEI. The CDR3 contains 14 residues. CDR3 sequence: CAKVRTYLNYGYTF. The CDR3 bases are TGTGCCAAAGTGCGAACTTACCTTAACTATGGCTACACCTTC.

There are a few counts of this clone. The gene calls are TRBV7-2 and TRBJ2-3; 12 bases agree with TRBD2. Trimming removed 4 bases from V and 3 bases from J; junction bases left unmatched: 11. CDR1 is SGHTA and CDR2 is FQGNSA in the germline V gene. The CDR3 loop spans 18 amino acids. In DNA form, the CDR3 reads TGTGCCAGCAGCTCTAGATCCAAGACTAGCGGGAGTACAGATACGCAGTATTTT. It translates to CASSSRSKTSGSTDTQYF.

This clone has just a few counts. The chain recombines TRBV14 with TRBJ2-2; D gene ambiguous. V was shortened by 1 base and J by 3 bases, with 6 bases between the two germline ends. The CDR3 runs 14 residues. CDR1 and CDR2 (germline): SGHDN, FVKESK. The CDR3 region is CASSQGRYTGELFF. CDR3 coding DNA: TGTGCCAGCAGCCAAGGGCGGTACACCGGGGAGCTGTTTTTT.

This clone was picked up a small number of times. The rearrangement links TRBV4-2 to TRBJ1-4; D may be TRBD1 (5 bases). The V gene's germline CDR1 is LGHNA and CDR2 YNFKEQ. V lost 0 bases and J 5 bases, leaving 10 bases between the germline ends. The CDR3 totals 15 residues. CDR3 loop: CASSQEGRKNEKLFF. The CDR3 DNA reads TGTGCCAGCAGCCAAGAGGGACGGAAAAATGAAAAACTGTTTTTT.

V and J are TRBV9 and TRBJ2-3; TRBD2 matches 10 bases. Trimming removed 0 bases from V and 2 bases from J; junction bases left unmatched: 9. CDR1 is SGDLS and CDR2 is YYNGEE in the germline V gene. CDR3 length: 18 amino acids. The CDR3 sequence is CASSVAGGLASHTDTQYF. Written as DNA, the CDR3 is TGTGCCAGCAGCGTAGCGGGGGGACTAGCGAGCCACACAGATACGCAGTATTTT.

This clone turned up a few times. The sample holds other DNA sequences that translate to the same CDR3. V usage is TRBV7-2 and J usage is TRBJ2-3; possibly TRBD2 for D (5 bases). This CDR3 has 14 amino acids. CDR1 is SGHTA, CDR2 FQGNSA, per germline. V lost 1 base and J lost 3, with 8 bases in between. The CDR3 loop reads CASSLVGVTDTQYF. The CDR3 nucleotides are TGTGCCAGCAGCTTAGTGGGAGTAACAGATACGCAGTATTTT.

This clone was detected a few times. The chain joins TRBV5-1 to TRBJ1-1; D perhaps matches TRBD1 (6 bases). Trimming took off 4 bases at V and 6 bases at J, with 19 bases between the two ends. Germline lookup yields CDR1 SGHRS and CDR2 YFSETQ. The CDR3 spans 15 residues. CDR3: CASSTETGSGPEAFF. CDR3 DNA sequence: TGCGCCAGCAGCACGGAGACAGGCTCTGGGCCTGAAGCTTTCTTT.

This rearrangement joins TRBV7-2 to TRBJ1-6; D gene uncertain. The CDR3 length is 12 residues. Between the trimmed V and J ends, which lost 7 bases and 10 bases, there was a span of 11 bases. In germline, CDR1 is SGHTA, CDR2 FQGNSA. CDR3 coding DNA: TGTGCCAGCACCTCCCTGTACTCACCCCTCCACTTT. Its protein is CASTSLYSPLHF. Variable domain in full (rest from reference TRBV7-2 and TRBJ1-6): GAGVSQSPSNKVTEKGKDVELRCDPISGHTALYWYRQSLGQGLEFLIYFQGNSAPDKSGLPSDRFSAERTGGSVSTLTIQRTQQEDSAVYLCASTSLYSPLHFGNGTRLTVT.

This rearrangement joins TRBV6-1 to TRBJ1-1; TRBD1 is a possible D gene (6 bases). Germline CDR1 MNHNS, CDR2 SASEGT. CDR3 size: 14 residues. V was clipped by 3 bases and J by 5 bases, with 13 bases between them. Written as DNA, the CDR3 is TGTGCCAGCAGTGAGACAGGCCCGAGGACTGAAGCTTTCTTT. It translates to CASSETGPRTEAFF.

The CDR3 here is CASMEGSGNQPQHF. The CDR3 DNA is TGTGCCAGCATGGAGGGGTCGGGCAATCAGCCCCAGCATTTT. This chain links TRBV28 with TRBJ1-5; D may be TRBD1 (5 bases). Germline assignment: CDR1 MDHEN and CDR2 SYDVKM. CDR3 length: 14 residues. V shed 7 bases and J shed 2 bases, with 12 bases lying between them. Based on the CDR3 plus reference TRBV28 and TRBJ1-5, the full variable domain is DVKVTQSSRYLVKRTGEKVFLECVQDMDHENMFWYRQDPGLGLRLIYFSYDVKMKEKGDIPEGYSVSREKKERFSLILESASTNQTSMYLCASMEGSGNQPQHFGDGTRLSIL.

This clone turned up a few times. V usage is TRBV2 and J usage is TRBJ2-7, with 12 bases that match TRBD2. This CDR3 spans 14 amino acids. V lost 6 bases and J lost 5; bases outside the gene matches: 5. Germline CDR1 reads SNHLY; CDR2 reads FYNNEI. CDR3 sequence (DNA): TGTGCCAGCAGAATGACTAGCGGGAGTAACGAGCAGTACTTC. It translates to CASRMTSGSNEQYF.

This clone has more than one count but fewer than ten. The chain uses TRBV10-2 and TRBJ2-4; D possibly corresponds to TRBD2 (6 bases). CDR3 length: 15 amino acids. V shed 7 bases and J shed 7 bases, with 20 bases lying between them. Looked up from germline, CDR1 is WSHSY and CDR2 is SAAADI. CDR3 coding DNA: TGCGCCAGCACCCGGGAGTTGAGTTCTAGGAACATTCAGTACTTC. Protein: CASTRELSSRNIQYF.

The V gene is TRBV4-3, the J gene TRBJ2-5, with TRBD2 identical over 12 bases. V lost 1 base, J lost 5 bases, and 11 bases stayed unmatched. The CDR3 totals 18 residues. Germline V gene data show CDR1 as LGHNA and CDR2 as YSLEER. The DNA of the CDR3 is TGCGCCAGCAGCCAAGTCCTAGCGGGAGGGCCCCTTGGGGAGACCCAGTACTTC. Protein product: CASSQVLAGGPLGETQYF.

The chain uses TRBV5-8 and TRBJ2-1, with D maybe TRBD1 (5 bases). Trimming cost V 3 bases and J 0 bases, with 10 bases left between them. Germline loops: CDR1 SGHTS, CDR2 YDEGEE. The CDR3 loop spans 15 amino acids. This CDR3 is CASSSGPFSYNEQFF. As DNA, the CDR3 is TGTGCCAGCAGCTCAGGGCCCTTCTCCTACAATGAGCAGTTCTTC. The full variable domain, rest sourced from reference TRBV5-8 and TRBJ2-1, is EAGVTQSPTHLIKTRGQQATLRCSPISGHTSVYWYQQALGLGLQFLLWYDEGEERNRGNFPPRFSGRQFPNYSSELNVNALELEDSALYLCASSSGPFSYNEQFFGPGTRLTVL.

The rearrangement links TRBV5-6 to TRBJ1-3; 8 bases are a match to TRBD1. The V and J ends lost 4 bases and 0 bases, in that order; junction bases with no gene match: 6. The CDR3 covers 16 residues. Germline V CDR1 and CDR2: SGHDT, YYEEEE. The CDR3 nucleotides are TGTGCCAGCAGCCCAGGGACAGGTTACTCTGGAAACACCATATATTTT. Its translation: CASSPGTGYSGNTIYF.

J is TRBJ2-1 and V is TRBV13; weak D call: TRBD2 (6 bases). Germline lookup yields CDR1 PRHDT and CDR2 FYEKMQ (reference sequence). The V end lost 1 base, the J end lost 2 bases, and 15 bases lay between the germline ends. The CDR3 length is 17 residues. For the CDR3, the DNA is TGTGCCAGCAGCTTAGCTTCGTGGGCTAGCGCCTACAATGAGCAGTTCTTC. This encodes CASSLASWASAYNEQFF.

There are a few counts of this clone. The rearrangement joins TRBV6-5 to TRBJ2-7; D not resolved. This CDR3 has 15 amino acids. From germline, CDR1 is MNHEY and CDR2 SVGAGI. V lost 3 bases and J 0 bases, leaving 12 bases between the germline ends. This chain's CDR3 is CASSYASVSSYEQYF. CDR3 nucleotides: TGTGCCAGCAGTTATGCCTCTGTGAGCTCCTACGAGCAGTACTTC.

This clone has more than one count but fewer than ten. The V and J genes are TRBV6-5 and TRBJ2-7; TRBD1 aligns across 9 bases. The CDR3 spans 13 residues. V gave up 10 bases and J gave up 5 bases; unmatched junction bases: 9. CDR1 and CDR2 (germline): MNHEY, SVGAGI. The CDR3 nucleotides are TGTGCCACCGCGGGACAGGGAAGGAACGAGCAGTACTTC. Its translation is CATAGQGRNEQYF.

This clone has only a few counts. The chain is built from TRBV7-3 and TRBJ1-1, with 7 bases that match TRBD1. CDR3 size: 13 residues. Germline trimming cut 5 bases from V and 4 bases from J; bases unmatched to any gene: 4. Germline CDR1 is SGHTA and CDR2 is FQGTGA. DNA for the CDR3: TGTGCCAGCAGCCAGGGGGAGAGCACTGAAGCTTTCTTT. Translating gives CASSQGESTEAFF.

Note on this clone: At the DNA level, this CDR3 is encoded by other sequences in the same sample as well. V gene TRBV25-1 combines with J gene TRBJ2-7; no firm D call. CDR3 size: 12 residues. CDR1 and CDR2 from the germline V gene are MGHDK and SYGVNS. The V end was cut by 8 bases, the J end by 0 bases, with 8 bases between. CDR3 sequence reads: CASSRDSYEQYF. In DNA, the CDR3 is TGTGCCAGCTCTAGAGACTCCTACGAGCAGTACTTC.

The CDR3 DNA reads as TGTGCCAGCAGCCTGAGCGGGAATCGTCCCGGGGAGACCCAGTACTTC. Translated, it gives CASSLSGNRPGETQYF. The chain uses TRBV4-2 and TRBJ2-5; 7 nucleotides agree with TRBD2. After removal of 4 bases from V and 5 bases from J, the junction contained 13 bases not matched to a gene. Germline V gene sequence: CDR1 LGHNA, CDR2 YNFKEQ. The CDR3 spans 16 residues.